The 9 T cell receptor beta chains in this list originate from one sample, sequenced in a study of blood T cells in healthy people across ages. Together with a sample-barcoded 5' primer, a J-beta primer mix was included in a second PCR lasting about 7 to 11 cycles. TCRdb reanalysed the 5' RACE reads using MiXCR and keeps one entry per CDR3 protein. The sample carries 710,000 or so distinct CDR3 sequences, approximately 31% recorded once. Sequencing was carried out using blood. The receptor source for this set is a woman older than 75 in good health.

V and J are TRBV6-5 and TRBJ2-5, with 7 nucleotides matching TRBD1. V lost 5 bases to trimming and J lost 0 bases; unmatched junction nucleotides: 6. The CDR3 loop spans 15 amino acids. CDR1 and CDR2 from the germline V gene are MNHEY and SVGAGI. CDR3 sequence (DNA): TGTGCCAGCAGTCGGGACAGTAGATACCAAGAGACCCAGTACTTC. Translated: CASSRDSRYQETQYF.

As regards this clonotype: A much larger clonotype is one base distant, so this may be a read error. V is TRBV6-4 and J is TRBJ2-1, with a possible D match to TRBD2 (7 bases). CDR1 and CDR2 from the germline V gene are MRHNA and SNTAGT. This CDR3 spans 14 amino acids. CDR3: CAGSPGTGGYEQFF. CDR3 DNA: TGTGCCGGCAGCCCCGGGACGGGGGGCTATGAGCAGTTCTTC.

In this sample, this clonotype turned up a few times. CDR3 sequence reads: CASRTPGGNTEAFF. The CDR3 DNA is TGTGCCAGCAGGACACCCGGGGGGAACACTGAAGCTTTCTTT. The chain links TRBV6-5 to TRBJ1-1, with a possible D match to TRBD1 (5 bases). The germline gives CDR1 MNHEY, CDR2 SVGAGI. The CDR3 runs to 14 residues. Trimming removed 6 bases from V and 1 base from J, with 12 bases in between.

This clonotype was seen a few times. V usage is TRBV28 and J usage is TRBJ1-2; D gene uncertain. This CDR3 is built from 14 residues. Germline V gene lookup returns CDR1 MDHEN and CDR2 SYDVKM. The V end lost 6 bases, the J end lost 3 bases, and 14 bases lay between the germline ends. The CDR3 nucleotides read TGTGCCAGCAGCTCGGACCCTAGGGACTATGGCTACACCTTC. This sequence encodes CASSSDPRDYGYTF.

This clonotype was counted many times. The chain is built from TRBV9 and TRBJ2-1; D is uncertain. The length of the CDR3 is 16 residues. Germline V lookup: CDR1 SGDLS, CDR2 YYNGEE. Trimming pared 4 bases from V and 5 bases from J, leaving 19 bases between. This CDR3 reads CASSSRRGLEDNEQFF. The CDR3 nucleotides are TGTGCCAGCAGCTCAAGACGAGGCCTGGAAGACAATGAGCAGTTCTTC.

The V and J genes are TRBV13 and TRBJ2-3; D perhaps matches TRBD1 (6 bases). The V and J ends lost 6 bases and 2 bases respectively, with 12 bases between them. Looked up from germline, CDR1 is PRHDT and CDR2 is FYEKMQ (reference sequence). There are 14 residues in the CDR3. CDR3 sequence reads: CASSAQGITDTQYF. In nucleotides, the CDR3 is TGTGCCAGCAGTGCTCAGGGGATCACAGATACGCAGTATTTT.

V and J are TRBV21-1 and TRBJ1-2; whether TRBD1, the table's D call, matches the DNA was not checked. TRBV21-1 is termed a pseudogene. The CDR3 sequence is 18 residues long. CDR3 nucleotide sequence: TGTGCCAGCAGCAAATCCAAAACAGGGGCGTCCTCCCACTATGGCTACACCTTC. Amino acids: CASSKSKTGASSHYGYTF.

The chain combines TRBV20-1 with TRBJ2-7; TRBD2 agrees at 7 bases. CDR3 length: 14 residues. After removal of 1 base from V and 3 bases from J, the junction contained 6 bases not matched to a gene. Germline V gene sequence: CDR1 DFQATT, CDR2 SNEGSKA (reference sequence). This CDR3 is CSARALAANYEQYF. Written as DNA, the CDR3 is TGCAGTGCTAGAGCCCTAGCGGCCAACTACGAGCAGTACTTC.

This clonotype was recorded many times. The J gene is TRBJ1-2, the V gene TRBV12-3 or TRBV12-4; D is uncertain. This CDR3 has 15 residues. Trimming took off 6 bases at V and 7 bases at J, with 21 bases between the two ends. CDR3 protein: CASSPVRVRAPGYTF. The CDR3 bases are TGTGCCAGCAGCCCCGTGAGAGTTAGGGCTCCTGGCTACACCTTC.